Listed below are T cell receptor beta chains from one sample, sequenced in a study of read filtering for tumor transcriptome and immune sequencing. TCRdb re-derived calls from the reads in MiXCR, one entry per CDR3 protein. Of tens of thousands of distinct CDR3 sequences in the sample, around a fifth were seen once. Input material: a population of CD138-negative cells sorted from bone marrow. Receptor source: a donor at least 40 years old with multiple myeloma. CDR3s include the opening cysteine and the closing phenylalanine or tryptophan. A D gene is named only where the DNA matches it firmly. Size is stated for part of the rows, as once, few or many counts, or as a class when the clone is expanded.

d_gene: NA; v_gene: TRBV15; j_gene: TRBJ1-5; abundance: NA; CDR3aa: CATSRDQLGGAGSQPQRF; CDR3nt: TGTGCCACCAGCAGAGATCAGTTGGGAGGGGCAGGATCCCAGCCCCAGCGTTTT
d_gene: NA; v_gene: TRBV5-1; j_gene: TRBJ1-1; abundance: many; CDR3aa: CASSLLPGNTEAFF; CDR3nt: TGCGCCAGCAGCCTTCTCCCCGGGAACACTGAAGCTTTCTTT
d_gene: NA; v_gene: TRBV6-2/TRBV6-3; j_gene: TRBJ1-4; abundance: NA; CDR3aa: CASSYSTGACEKLFF; CDR3nt: TGTGCCAGCAGTTACTCGACGGGGGCTTGTGAAAAACTGTTTTTT
d_gene: NA; v_gene: TRBV28; j_gene: TRBJ1-5; abundance: few; CDR3aa: CASSLPGGVVNQPQHF; CDR3nt: TGTGCCAGCAGTTTGCCTGGGGGAGTGGTGAATCAGCCCCAGCATTTT
d_gene: NA; v_gene: TRBV11-2; j_gene: TRBJ2-7; abundance: many; CDR3aa: CASSPRGRTYEQYF; CDR3nt: TGTGCCAGCAGCCCCCGGGGGCGAACCTACGAGCAGTACTTC
d_gene: TRBD1; v_gene: TRBV7-3; j_gene: TRBJ1-1; abundance: NA; CDR3aa: CASSAGQNTDAFF; CDR3nt: TGTGCCAGCAGCGCGGGACAGAACACTGATGCTTTCTTT
d_gene: NA; v_gene: TRBV7-2; j_gene: TRBJ1-4; abundance: many; CDR3aa: CASSPSGPSNEKLFF; CDR3nt: TGTGCCAGCAGCCCGTCCGGGCCAAGCAATGAAAAACTGTTTTTT
d_gene: NA; v_gene: TRBV28; j_gene: TRBJ1-1; abundance: many; CDR3aa: CASSSLKDGTEAFF; CDR3nt: TGTGCCAGCAGTTCCCTAAAGGACGGGACTGAAGCTTTCTTT
d_gene: NA; v_gene: TRBV7-9; j_gene: TRBJ2-3; abundance: many; CDR3aa: CASTPPGVSTDTQYF; CDR3nt: TGTGCCAGCACTCCCCCCGGGGTTAGCACAGATACGCAGTATTTT
d_gene: TRBD1; v_gene: TRBV5-5; j_gene: TRBJ2-4; abundance: NA; CDR3aa: CASSSGQGALANNIQYF; CDR3nt: TGTGCCAGCAGCTCCGGACAGGGGGCTTTAGCCAATAACATTCAGTACTTC
d_gene: NA; v_gene: TRBV7-8; j_gene: TRBJ2-6; abundance: few; CDR3aa: CASMGGNSGANVLTF; CDR3nt: TGTGCCAGCATGGGCGGGAACTCTGGGGCCAACGTCCTGACTTTC
d_gene: TRBD1; v_gene: TRBV7-2; j_gene: TRBJ1-1; abundance: NA; CDR3aa: CASSLGGTVEVAFF; CDR3nt: TGTGCCAGCAGCTTAGGGGGGACAGTAGAGGTGGCTTTCTTT
d_gene: NA; v_gene: TRBV29-1; j_gene: TRBJ1-1; abundance: many; CDR3aa: CSVERATEAFF; CDR3nt: TGCAGCGTTGAAAGGGCCACTGAAGCTTTCTTT
d_gene: TRBD1; v_gene: TRBV11-2; j_gene: TRBJ2-7; abundance: many; CDR3aa: CASRMTGESLEQYF; CDR3nt: TGTGCCAGCAGGATGACAGGGGAGAGCCTCGAGCAGTACTTC
d_gene: NA; v_gene: TRBV20-1; j_gene: TRBJ2-7; abundance: many; CDR3aa: CSASYSNDEQYF; CDR3nt: TGCAGTGCTAGTTATAGTAATGACGAGCAGTACTTC
d_gene: NA; v_gene: TRBV28; j_gene: TRBJ2-7; abundance: NA; CDR3aa: CASSLGLEYEQYF; CDR3nt: TGTGCCAGCAGTCTTGGATTGGAGTACGAGCAGTACTTC
d_gene: NA; v_gene: TRBV28; j_gene: TRBJ1-1; abundance: NA; CDR3aa: CASSINTEAFF; CDR3nt: TGTGCCAGCAGTATTAACACTGAAGCTTTCTTT
d_gene: TRBD1; v_gene: TRBV27; j_gene: TRBJ2-7; abundance: few; CDR3aa: CASSQTGDEQYF; CDR3nt: TGTGCCAGCAGCCAGACAGGGGACGAGCAGTACTTC
d_gene: TRBD1; v_gene: TRBV14; j_gene: TRBJ2-2; abundance: many; CDR3aa: CASSQVFGTGYTGELFF; CDR3nt: TGTGCCAGCAGCCAAGTTTTCGGGACAGGCTACACCGGGGAGCTGTTTTTT
d_gene: NA; v_gene: TRBV28; j_gene: TRBJ1-1; abundance: many; CDR3aa: CASSFDAEAFF; CDR3nt: TGTGCCAGCAGTTTTGACGCTGAAGCTTTCTTT
d_gene: NA; v_gene: TRBV7-3; j_gene: TRBJ2-3; abundance: NA; CDR3aa: CASSREFTDTQYF; CDR3nt: TGTGCCAGCAGCCGGGAGTTCACAGATACGCAGTATTTT
d_gene: NA; v_gene: TRBV11-2; j_gene: TRBJ2-5; abundance: few; CDR3aa: CASSLVQAQETQYF; CDR3nt: TGTGCCAGCAGCTTAGTACAGGCCCAAGAGACCCAGTACTTC
d_gene: NA; v_gene: TRBV4-2; j_gene: TRBJ2-1; abundance: many; CDR3aa: CASSQEGNEQFF; CDR3nt: TGTGCCAGCAGCCAAGAAGGGAATGAGCAGTTCTTC
d_gene: TRBD1; v_gene: TRBV11-2; j_gene: TRBJ1-1; abundance: few; CDR3aa: CASSPIGQGKMNGTEAFF; CDR3nt: TGTGCCAGCAGCCCGATTGGACAGGGGAAAATGAACGGGACTGAAGCTTTCTTT
d_gene: NA; v_gene: TRBV11-2; j_gene: TRBJ2-1; abundance: NA; CDR3aa: CASSLPGGYNEQFF; CDR3nt: TGTGCCAGCAGCTTACCCGGTGGCTACAATGAGCAGTTCTTC
d_gene: TRBD1; v_gene: TRBV5-6; j_gene: TRBJ2-1; abundance: many; CDR3aa: CASSARQGRYNEQFF; CDR3nt: TGTGCCAGCAGCGCCCGACAGGGAAGGTACAATGAGCAGTTCTTC
d_gene: NA; v_gene: TRBV5-1; j_gene: TRBJ2-6; abundance: many; CDR3aa: CASSLAGPGANVLTF; CDR3nt: TGCGCCAGCAGCTTGGCTGGGCCTGGGGCCAACGTCCTGACTTTC
d_gene: TRBD1; v_gene: TRBV28; j_gene: TRBJ2-7; abundance: many; CDR3aa: CATHGQGSYEQYF; CDR3nt: TGTGCCACTCATGGACAGGGTTCCTACGAGCAGTACTTC
d_gene: NA; v_gene: TRBV7-9; j_gene: TRBJ2-1; abundance: NA; CDR3aa: CAGTLGPNGQFF; CDR3nt: TGTGCCGGCACCCTCGGCCCCAATGGGCAGTTCTTC
d_gene: NA; v_gene: TRBV2; j_gene: TRBJ2-7; abundance: NA; CDR3aa: CASSEQGIHEQYF; CDR3nt: TGTGCCAGCAGTGAACAGGGGATCCACGAGCAGTACTTC
d_gene: TRBD1; v_gene: TRBV2; j_gene: TRBJ1-1; abundance: many; CDR3aa: CASSEQGGTEAFF; CDR3nt: TGTGCCAGCAGTGAACAGGGGGGCACTGAAGCTTTCTTT
d_gene: NA; v_gene: TRBV20-1; j_gene: TRBJ1-5; abundance: NA; CDR3aa: CSAGMGVNQPQHF; CDR3nt: TGCAGTGCTGGGATGGGCGTGAATCAGCCCCAGCATTTT
d_gene: NA; v_gene: TRBV10-3; j_gene: TRBJ2-3; abundance: many; CDR3aa: CAISDGGGPTDTQYF; CDR3nt: TGTGCCATCAGTGATGGGGGGGGCCCCACAGATACGCAGTATTTT
d_gene: NA; v_gene: TRBV5-1; j_gene: TRBJ2-3; abundance: many; CDR3aa: CASSLVSGAYTDTQYF; CDR3nt: TGCGCCAGCAGCTTGGTTTCGGGGGCGTACACAGATACGCAGTATTTT
d_gene: TRBD2; v_gene: TRBV11-2; j_gene: TRBJ2-2; abundance: few; CDR3aa: CASSHGGGAFTGELFF; CDR3nt: TGTGCCAGCAGCCACGGCGGGGGTGCCTTTACCGGGGAGCTGTTTTTT
d_gene: TRBD1; v_gene: TRBV3-1; j_gene: TRBJ2-7; abundance: many; CDR3aa: CASSRKSDRGTYEQYF; CDR3nt: TGTGCCAGCAGCCGCAAGTCAGACAGGGGAACCTACGAGCAGTACTTC
d_gene: TRBD2; v_gene: TRBV5-1; j_gene: TRBJ2-1; abundance: many; CDR3aa: CASSLYGLAEYNEQFF; CDR3nt: TGCGCCAGCAGCTTGTATGGGCTAGCGGAATACAATGAGCAGTTCTTC
d_gene: NA; v_gene: TRBV5-1; j_gene: TRBJ2-3; abundance: NA; CDR3aa: CASTSISGSSTDTQYF; CDR3nt: TGCGCCAGCACCTCCATTAGCGGTTCTAGCACAGATACGCAGTATTTT
d_gene: NA; v_gene: TRBV5-1; j_gene: TRBJ1-6; abundance: many; CDR3aa: CASSLRIGDSPLHF; CDR3nt: TGCGCCAGCAGCTTACGGATTGGGGATTCACCCCTCCACTTT
d_gene: NA; v_gene: TRBV6-6; j_gene: TRBJ1-1; abundance: many; CDR3aa: CASSYWGGAPQEAFF; CDR3nt: TGTGCCAGCAGTTACTGGGGGGGAGCTCCACAGGAGGCTTTCTTT
d_gene: NA; v_gene: TRBV6-5; j_gene: TRBJ2-5; abundance: NA; CDR3aa: CASSRGGETQYF; CDR3nt: TGTGCCAGCAGTAGGGGTGGAGAGACCCAGTACTTC
d_gene: TRBD1; v_gene: TRBV29-1; j_gene: TRBJ1-1; abundance: many; CDR3aa: CSVVVRGLEAFF; CDR3nt: TGCAGCGTTGTTGTGAGGGGGCTGGAGGCTTTCTTT
d_gene: NA; v_gene: TRBV12-3/TRBV12-4; j_gene: TRBJ1-2; abundance: few; CDR3aa: CASSYEGVLRYGYTF; CDR3nt: TGTGCCAGCAGTTATGAGGGGGTCCTTCGCTATGGCTACACCTTC
d_gene: TRBD2; v_gene: TRBV7-9; j_gene: TRBJ2-3; abundance: medium-sized; CDR3aa: CASSSLAGGGDTQYF; CDR3nt: TGTGCCAGCAGCTCCCTAGCGGGGGGAGGAGATACGCAGTATTTT
d_gene: NA; v_gene: TRBV5-4; j_gene: TRBJ2-5; abundance: NA; CDR3aa: CASSRTEQETQYF; CDR3nt: TGTGCCAGCAGCCGGACAGAGCAAGAGACCCAGTACTTC
d_gene: NA; v_gene: TRBV6-6; j_gene: TRBJ2-7; abundance: many; CDR3aa: CATRRDYEQYF; CDR3nt: TGTGCCACCCGCCGGGACTACGAGCAGTACTTC
d_gene: TRBD2; v_gene: TRBV4-1; j_gene: TRBJ2-3; abundance: medium-sized; CDR3aa: CASSQIAGTASDTQYF; CDR3nt: TGCGCCAGCAGCCAAATAGCGGGTACCGCGTCAGATACGCAGTATTTT
d_gene: TRBD1; v_gene: TRBV20-1; j_gene: TRBJ2-5; abundance: NA; CDR3aa: CSVGTVQETQYF; CDR3nt: TGCAGTGTAGGGACAGTACAAGAGACCCAGTACTTC
d_gene: NA; v_gene: TRBV6-5; j_gene: TRBJ1-4; abundance: many; CDR3aa: CASSLRTENEKLFF; CDR3nt: TGTGCCAGCAGTCTACGGACGGAAAATGAAAAACTGTTTTTT
d_gene: NA; v_gene: TRBV30; j_gene: TRBJ2-1; abundance: many; CDR3aa: CAWRRGGDGHEQFF; CDR3nt: TGTGCCTGGAGAAGGGGGGGCGACGGTCATGAGCAGTTCTTC
d_gene: TRBD1; v_gene: TRBV28; j_gene: TRBJ2-7; abundance: few; CDR3aa: CASSPTGTGVERYF; CDR3nt: TGTGCCAGCAGTCCCACCGGGACAGGGGTTGAGCGGTACTTC
d_gene: NA; v_gene: TRBV10-3; j_gene: TRBJ2-5; abundance: few; CDR3aa: CAISSSGVGETQYF; CDR3nt: TGTGCCATCTCCTCCTCGGGGGTAGGAGAGACCCAGTACTTC
d_gene: NA; v_gene: TRBV5-4; j_gene: TRBJ2-1; abundance: many; CDR3aa: CASSLRGNHNEQFF; CDR3nt: TGTGCCAGCAGCTTGCGGGGGAACCACAATGAGCAGTTCTTC
d_gene: TRBD2; v_gene: TRBV3-1; j_gene: TRBJ2-7; abundance: many; CDR3aa: CASSQYPGLAGFHEQYF; CDR3nt: TGTGCCAGCAGCCAGTACCCCGGGCTAGCGGGGTTCCACGAGCAGTACTTC
d_gene: NA; v_gene: TRBV5-1; j_gene: TRBJ1-1; abundance: many; CDR3aa: CASSSGNTEAFF; CDR3nt: TGCGCCAGCAGTTCGGGGAACACTGAAGCTTTCTTT
d_gene: NA; v_gene: TRBV2; j_gene: TRBJ1-2; abundance: many; CDR3aa: CASNPDSYGYTF; CDR3nt: TGTGCCAGCAATCCGGACAGCTATGGCTACACCTTC